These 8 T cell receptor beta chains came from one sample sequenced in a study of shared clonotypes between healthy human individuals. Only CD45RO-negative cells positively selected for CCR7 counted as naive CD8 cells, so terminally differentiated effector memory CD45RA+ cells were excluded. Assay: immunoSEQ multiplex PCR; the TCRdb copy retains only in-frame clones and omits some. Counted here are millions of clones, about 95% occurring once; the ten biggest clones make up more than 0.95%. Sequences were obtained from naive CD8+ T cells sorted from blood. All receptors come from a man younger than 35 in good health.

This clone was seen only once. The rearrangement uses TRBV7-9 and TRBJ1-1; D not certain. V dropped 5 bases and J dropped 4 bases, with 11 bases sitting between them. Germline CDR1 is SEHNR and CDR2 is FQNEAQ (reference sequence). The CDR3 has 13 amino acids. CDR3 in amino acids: CASSDRRVTEAFF. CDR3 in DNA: TGTGCCAGCAGCGACCGAAGGGTCACTGAAGCTTTCTTT.

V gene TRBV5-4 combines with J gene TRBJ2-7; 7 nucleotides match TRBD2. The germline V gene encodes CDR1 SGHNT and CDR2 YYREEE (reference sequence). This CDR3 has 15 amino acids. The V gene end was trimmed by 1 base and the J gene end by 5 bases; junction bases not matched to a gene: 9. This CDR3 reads CASSLFGLGIHEQYF. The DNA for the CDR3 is TGTGCCAGCAGCTTGTTTGGACTAGGAATCCACGAGCAGTACTTC.

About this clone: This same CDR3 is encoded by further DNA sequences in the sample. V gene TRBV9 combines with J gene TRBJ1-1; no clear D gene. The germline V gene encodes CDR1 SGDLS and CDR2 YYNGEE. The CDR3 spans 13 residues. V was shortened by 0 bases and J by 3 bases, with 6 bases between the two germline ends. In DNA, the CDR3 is TGTGCCAGCAGCGTAGAAGGGTACACTGAAGCTTTCTTT. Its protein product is CASSVEGYTEAFF.

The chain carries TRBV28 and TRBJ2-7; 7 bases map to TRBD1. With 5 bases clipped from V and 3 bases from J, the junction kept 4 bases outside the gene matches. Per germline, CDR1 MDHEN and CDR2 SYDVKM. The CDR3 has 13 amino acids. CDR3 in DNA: TGTGCCAGCAGTCGACGGACAGGCTACGAGCAGTACTTC. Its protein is CASSRRTGYEQYF.

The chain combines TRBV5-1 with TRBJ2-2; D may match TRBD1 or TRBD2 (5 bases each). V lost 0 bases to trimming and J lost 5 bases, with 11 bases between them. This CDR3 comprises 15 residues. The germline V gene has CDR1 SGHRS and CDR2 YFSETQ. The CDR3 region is CASSLAGPFTGELFF. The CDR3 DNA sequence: TGCGCCAGCAGCTTGGCGGGGCCATTTACCGGGGAGCTGTTTTTT.

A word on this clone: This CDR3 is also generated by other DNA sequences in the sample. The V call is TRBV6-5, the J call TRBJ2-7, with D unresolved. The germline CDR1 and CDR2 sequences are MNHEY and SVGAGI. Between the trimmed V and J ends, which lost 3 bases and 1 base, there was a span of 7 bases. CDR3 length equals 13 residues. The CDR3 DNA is TGTGCCAGCAGTTATCAAGAATCCTACGAGCAGTACTTC. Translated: CASSYQESYEQYF.

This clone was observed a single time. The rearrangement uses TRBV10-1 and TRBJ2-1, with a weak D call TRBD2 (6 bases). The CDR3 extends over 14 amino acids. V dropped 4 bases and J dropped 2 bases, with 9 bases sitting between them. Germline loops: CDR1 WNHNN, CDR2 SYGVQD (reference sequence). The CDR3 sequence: CASSVGLTYNEQFF. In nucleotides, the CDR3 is TGCGCCAGCAGTGTAGGACTAACCTACAATGAGCAGTTCTTC.

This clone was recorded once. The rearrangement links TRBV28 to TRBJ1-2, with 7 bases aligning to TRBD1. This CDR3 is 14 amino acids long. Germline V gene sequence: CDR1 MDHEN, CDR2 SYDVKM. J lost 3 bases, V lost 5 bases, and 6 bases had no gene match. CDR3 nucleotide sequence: TGTGCCAGCAGTCTAACAGGGGAGGACTATGGCTACACCTTC. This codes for CASSLTGEDYGYTF.